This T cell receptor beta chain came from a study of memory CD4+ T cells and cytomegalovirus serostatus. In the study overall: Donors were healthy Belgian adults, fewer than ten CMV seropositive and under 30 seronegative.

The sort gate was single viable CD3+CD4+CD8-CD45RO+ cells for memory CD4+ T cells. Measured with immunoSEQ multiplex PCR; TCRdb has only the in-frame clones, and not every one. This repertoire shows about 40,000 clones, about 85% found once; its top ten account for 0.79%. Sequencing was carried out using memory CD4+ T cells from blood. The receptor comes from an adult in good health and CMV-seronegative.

CDR3 sequence reads: CASSLSLTGVNEKLFF. DNA of the CDR3: TGTGCCAGCAGTTTATCGTTGACAGGGGTTAATGAAAAACTGTTTTTT. The chain carries TRBV27 and TRBJ1-4; 8 bases are a match to TRBD1. The trim removed 0 bases at V and 4 bases at J, leaving 4 bases unmatched. CDR3 length equals 16 residues. From germline, CDR1 is MNHEY and CDR2 SMNVEV (reference sequence).